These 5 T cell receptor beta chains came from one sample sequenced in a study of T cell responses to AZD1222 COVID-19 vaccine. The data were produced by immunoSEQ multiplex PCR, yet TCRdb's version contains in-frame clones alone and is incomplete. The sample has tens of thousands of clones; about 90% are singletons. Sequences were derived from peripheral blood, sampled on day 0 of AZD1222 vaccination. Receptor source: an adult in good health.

Here the CDR3 DNA reads TGTGCCACCGGACAGGGGAGTGAACAGCCCCAGCATTTT. It encodes CATGQGSEQPQHF. The chain links TRBV10-3 to TRBJ1-5, with 9 bases identical to TRBD1. Germline CDR1 reads ENHRY; CDR2 reads SYGVKD. Unmatched junction bases numbered 8, after V lost 10 bases and J lost 7 bases. This CDR3 has 13 residues.

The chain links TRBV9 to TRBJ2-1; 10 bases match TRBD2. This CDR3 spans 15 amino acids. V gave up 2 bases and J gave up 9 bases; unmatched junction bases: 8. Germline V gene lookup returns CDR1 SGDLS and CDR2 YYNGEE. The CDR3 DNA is TGTGCCAGCAGCGTTAGCGGGGGGACAAGTGGTGAGCAGTTCTTC. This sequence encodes CASSVSGGTSGEQFF.

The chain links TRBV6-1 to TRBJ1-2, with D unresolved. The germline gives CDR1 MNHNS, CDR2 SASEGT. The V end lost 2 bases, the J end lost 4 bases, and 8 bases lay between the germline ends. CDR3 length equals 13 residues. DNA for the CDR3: TGTGCCAGCAGTGAAAGCAGTTTCTATGGCTACACCTTC. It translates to CASSESSFYGYTF.

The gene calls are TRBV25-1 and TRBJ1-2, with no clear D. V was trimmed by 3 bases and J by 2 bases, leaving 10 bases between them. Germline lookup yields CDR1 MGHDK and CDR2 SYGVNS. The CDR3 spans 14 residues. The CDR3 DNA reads TGTGCCAGCAGTGAGCCGGGCGTCAACTATGGCTACACCTTC. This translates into CASSEPGVNYGYTF.

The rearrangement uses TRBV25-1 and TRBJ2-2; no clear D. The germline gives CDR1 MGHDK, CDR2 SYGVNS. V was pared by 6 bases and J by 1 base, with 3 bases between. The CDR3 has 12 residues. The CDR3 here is CASRQNTGELFF. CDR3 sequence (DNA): TGTGCCAGCAGACAGAACACCGGGGAGCTGTTTTTT.